This T cell receptor (beta chain) is from a study of cytomegalovirus exposure and HLA in healthy donors. The study's findings and limits: With high specificity and sensitivity, the classifier reportedly diagnosed cytomegalovirus status. Indistinguishable V segments, including TRBV6-2 and TRBV6-3, were excluded.

Germline CDR1 SEHNR, CDR2 FQNEAQ (reference sequence). Trimming took 5 bases from V and 8 from J, leaving 19 bases between them. This CDR3 region has 15 residues. PCR primers comprised 60 Vbeta and 13 Jbeta primers. The method was immunoSEQ multiplex PCR; TCRdb's version includes in-frame clones alone and lacks a portion of them. Among tens of thousands of clones, roughly 78% were seen once, and the ten largest hold roughly 2.6%. With regard to this clone: Its antigen is unknown.

Material for sequencing was PBMCs. This sequence joins TRBV7-9 and TRBJ2-1; D is ambiguous. This TCR was recovered from a male donor in good health and CMV-seropositive. DNA of the CDR3: TGTGCCAGCAGCGCTTTAGTAGGAGCTAGAGATGAGCAGTTCTTC. It encodes CASSALVGARDEQFF. The whole variable domain, filled in from reference TRBV7-9 and TRBJ2-1, reads DTGVSQNPRHKITKRGQNVTFRCDPISEHNRLYWYRQTLGQGPEFLTYFQNEAQLEKSRLLSDRFSAERPKGSFSTLEIQRTEQGDSAMYLCASSALVGARDEQFFGPGTRLTVL.